This T cell receptor beta chain originates from a study of blood T cell repertoires in COVID-19. Study context: Specimens from acute and convalescent COVID-19 originated in the United States, Italy and Spain. From T cells, B-cell-depleted T cells, or PBMCs came the material, which was cDNA or gDNA.

For this clone: Other DNA sequences in the same sample also yield this CDR3.

As originally analysed: The authors estimated nucleated cell counts from reference gene primer amplification. Data came from immunoSEQ multiplex PCR; TCRdb stores just in-frame clones and leaves some out. The DNA was the basis for D and trimming; V, J and clone size are from that table. This table has 95,000 to 150,000 clones, 82% appearing once. The receptor was derived from a woman aged 70-85 years with acute or convalescent COVID-19. The sequencing input was peripheral blood.

This CDR3 is CASSPRQGDEAFF. The CDR3 bases are TGTGCCAGCTCACCGAGGCAGGGCGATGAAGCTTTCTTT. The chain has TRBV18 and TRBJ1-1; possible D gene TRBD1, 5 bases. This CDR3 is 13 amino acids long. In germline, CDR1 is KGHSH, CDR2 LQKENI. Trimming stripped 3 bases from V and 7 bases from J, with 12 bases between.